The 24 T cell receptor beta chains in this list originate from one sample, sequenced in a study of beta chain features in type 1 diabetes. Reverse transcription of all isolated RNA meant that expressed TCRB transcripts were sequenced. The data were produced by immunoSEQ multiplex PCR, yet TCRdb's version contains in-frame clones alone and is incomplete. The sample has about 180,000 clones; 7.8% are singletons. These receptors have no identified antigens. Study-wide results and caveats: In all four CD4+ subsets, TCRB CDR3 length was significantly, moderately reduced in type 1 diabetes.

The source material was central memory CD4+ T cells from blood. These receptors came from a woman aged 40-49 years with type 1 diabetes.

This clone was seen many times. The chain carries TRBV15 and TRBJ2-1; 9 bases map to TRBD1. This CDR3 region has 15 residues. J was trimmed by 7 bases and V by 1 base; bases with no gene match: 5. The V gene's germline CDR1 is LNHNV and CDR2 YYDKDF (reference sequence). Written as DNA, the CDR3 is TGTGCCACCAGCAGAGCCGGGACAGGGACTAATGAGCAGTTCTTC. Translating it yields CATSRAGTGTNEQFF.

The V and J genes are TRBV5-1 and TRBJ1-4, with D perhaps TRBD1 (6 bases). The CDR3 runs 14 residues. Germline V CDR1 and CDR2: SGHRS, YFSETQ. Trimming stripped 7 bases from V and 5 bases from J, with 15 bases between. The CDR3 region has the DNA TGCGCCAGCGCCCCCCCAGGGGTGAATGAAAAACTGTTTTTT. Translating it yields CASAPPGVNEKLFF.

The gene calls are TRBV5-1 and TRBJ2-1; D unclear. Germline-derived CDR1 and CDR2 are SGHRS and YFSETQ. The CDR3 is 14 residues long. V lost 5 bases to trimming and J lost 0 bases, with 9 bases between them. The CDR3 DNA is TGCGCCAGCAGGGTTTTTAGCTCCTACAATGAGCAGTTCTTC. It yields the protein CASRVFSSYNEQFF.

To note about this clone: A much more abundant neighbour one base away suggests this may be a read error. This sequence joins TRBV6-6 and TRBJ2-7; TRBD1 matches at 10 bases. Germline V lookup: CDR1 MNHNY, CDR2 SVGAGI (reference sequence). CDR3 size: 13 residues. V lost 6 bases to trimming and J lost 7 bases; unmatched junction nucleotides: 6. CDR3 loop: CASSRQGAGEQYF. DNA for the CDR3: TGTGCCAGCAGCCGACAGGGGGCGGGGGAGCAGTACTTC.

V and J are TRBV7-6 and TRBJ1-5; D is possibly TRBD1 (5 bases). CDR3 length: 14 amino acids. Per the germline V gene, CDR1 is SGHVS and CDR2 is FNYEAQ. Trimming cost V 2 bases and J 6 bases, with 11 bases left between them. The CDR3 loop reads CASSLKGVGQPQHF. CDR3 DNA sequence: TGTGCCAGCAGCTTAAAAGGGGTAGGTCAGCCCCAGCATTTT.

The chain employs TRBV28 and TRBJ1-1, with a possible D match to TRBD1 (6 bases). Germline V lookup: CDR1 MDHEN, CDR2 SYDVKM. The CDR3 consists of 15 residues. V was trimmed by 6 bases and J by 5 bases, leaving 19 bases between them. The CDR3 loop is CASSTPEGGKTEAFF. In DNA, the CDR3 is TGTGCCAGCAGCACACCGGAGGGGGGGAAAACTGAAGCTTTCTTT. Supplemented by reference TRBV28 and TRBJ1-1, the full variable domain reads DVKVTQSSRYLVKRTGEKVFLECVQDMDHENMFWYRQDPGLGLRLIYFSYDVKMKEKGDIPEGYSVSREKKERFSLILESASTNQTSMYLCASSTPEGGKTEAFFGQGTRLTVV.

J is TRBJ2-7 and V is TRBV6-5; D remains ambiguous. CDR3 length: 14 amino acids. The germline CDR1 and CDR2 sequences are MNHEY and SVGAGI. V was clipped by 5 bases and J by 0 bases, with 11 bases between them. The CDR3 loop is CASSPRLSSYEQYF. CDR3 nucleotide sequence: TGTGCCAGCAGTCCGCGACTGAGCTCCTACGAGCAGTACTTC.

This clone was observed a handful of times. This chain joins TRBV4-1 and TRBJ1-1, with 8 bases that match TRBD1. Germline V gene lookup returns CDR1 MGHRA and CDR2 YSYEKL. J was trimmed by 6 bases and V by 4 bases; bases with no gene match: 13. The CDR3 has 16 residues. For the CDR3, the DNA is TGCGCCAGCAGCCCCACGTGGACAGGGAGAGTCCCTGAAGCTTTCTTT. It specifies CASSPTWTGRVPEAFF.

V usage is TRBV9 and J usage is TRBJ1-2; D remains unclear. Germline loops: CDR1 SGDLS, CDR2 YYNGEE. The CDR3 consists of 13 residues. Trimming took 0 bases from V and 3 from J, leaving 6 bases between them. Here the CDR3 reads CASSVALDYGYTF. The CDR3 nucleotides are TGTGCCAGCAGCGTAGCCCTTGACTATGGCTACACCTTC.

The chain is built from TRBV30 and TRBJ1-1, with D tentatively TRBD1 (6 bases). V lost 4 bases and J 11 bases, leaving 20 bases between the germline ends. In germline, CDR1 is GTSNPN, CDR2 SVGIG (reference sequence). The CDR3 totals 13 residues. The CDR3 spells CAWTFGGAGEAFF. Here the CDR3 DNA reads TGTGCCTGGACTTTCGGGGGGGCAGGGGAGGCTTTCTTT.

J is TRBJ2-3 and V is TRBV28, with 9 positions matching TRBD1. The CDR3 covers 13 residues. Looked up from germline, CDR1 is MDHEN and CDR2 is SYDVKM. The junction had 4 bases not matched to a gene; V was cut back by 7 bases and J by 5 bases. The CDR3 region is CASTTGGKDTQYF. The CDR3 DNA is TGTGCCAGCACCACAGGGGGCAAAGATACGCAGTATTTT.

The chain joins TRBV29-1 to TRBJ2-1; TRBD1 agrees at 12 bases. The CDR3 runs 19 residues. J lost 3 bases, V lost 4 bases, and 16 bases had no gene match. Germline V gene sequence: CDR1 SQVTM, CDR2 ANQGSEA. The CDR3 DNA follows: TGCAGCGTTGGAGGCAGGGGACAGGGGGCAGTTAGCGGCTACAATGAGCAGTTCTTC. Translation: CSVGGRGQGAVSGYNEQFF.

This clone has just a few counts. The J gene is TRBJ2-1, the V gene TRBV5-1; 10 bases agree with TRBD2. V dropped 3 bases and J dropped 0; count of bases not matched to a gene: 9. The CDR3 totals 18 residues. Germline V gene lookup returns CDR1 SGHRS and CDR2 YFSETQ. CDR3 bases: TGCGCCAGCAGCTCTCGCGGGGCTAGCGGGAGCTCCTACAATGAGCAGTTCTTC. Translating it yields CASSSRGASGSSYNEQFF.

The V and J genes are TRBV6-5 and TRBJ1-2, with 8 bases aligning to TRBD1. V shed 2 bases, J shed 2 bases, and the junction held 4 bases outside the gene matches. Per the germline V gene, CDR1 is MNHEY and CDR2 is SVGAGI. There are 15 residues in the CDR3. The CDR3 spells CASSYGGQANYGYTF. CDR3 sequence (DNA): TGTGCCAGCAGTTACGGGGGACAGGCAAACTATGGCTACACCTTC.

This clone has just a few counts. The gene calls are TRBV28 and TRBJ1-6; a weak D match, TRBD1 (6 bases). The germline V gene encodes CDR1 MDHEN and CDR2 SYDVKM. V lost 10 bases and J lost 7, with 17 bases in between. This CDR3 is 14 amino acids long. Written as DNA, the CDR3 is TGTGCCACCCAGAGGGGGAACAGCAATTCACCCCTCCACTTT. Protein sequence: CATQRGNSNSPLHF.

The chain combines TRBV29-1 with TRBJ2-7; 7 bases are a match to TRBD2. Per the germline V gene, CDR1 is SQVTM and CDR2 is ANQGSEA. CDR3 size: 15 residues. Trimming took 5 bases from V and 0 from J; bases not matched to a gene: 10. CDR3 in amino acids: CSVKGLAGNSYEQYF. CDR3 DNA: TGCAGCGTTAAGGGGTTAGCGGGTAACTCCTACGAGCAGTACTTC.

This clone turned up a few times. The chain has TRBV9 and TRBJ2-5; 7 bases align to TRBD1. The CDR3 contains 15 residues. The ends lost 4 bases at V and 2 bases at J; junction bases unmatched: 8. Germline assignment: CDR1 SGDLS and CDR2 YYNGEE. The DNA of the CDR3 is TGTGCCAGCAGCCTTGCGACAGGGACACAAGAGACCCAGTACTTC. This sequence encodes CASSLATGTQETQYF.

Points on this clone: One base away lies a much larger clone, so this may be a sequencing read error. Other DNA sequences within the sample encode an identical CDR3. The chain links TRBV9 to TRBJ2-5, with D possibly matching TRBD2 (5 bases). The CDR3 sequence is 14 residues long. V dropped 7 bases and J dropped 0 bases, with 13 bases sitting between them. Germline lookup yields CDR1 SGDLS and CDR2 YYNGEE. CDR3 sequence: CASATPGNQETQYF. The DNA for the CDR3 is TGTGCCAGCGCAACTCCGGGAAACCAAGAGACCCAGTACTTC.

This clone was recorded a few times. This chain uses TRBV6-1 with TRBJ2-7, with a possible D match to TRBD1 (6 bases). The V gene lost 5 bases and the J gene lost 0 bases, with 14 bases spanning the gap. Germline V gives CDR1 MNHNS, CDR2 SASEGT. The CDR3 has 15 amino acids. CDR3: CASSPPGGGSYEQYF. The CDR3 bases are TGTGCCAGCAGTCCGCCTGGGGGCGGCTCCTACGAGCAGTACTTC.

This clone showed up just a few times. This chain uses TRBV28 with TRBJ2-5; TRBD2 is a possible D gene (5 bases). Germline V lookup: CDR1 MDHEN, CDR2 SYDVKM. This CDR3 region has 14 residues. Trimming shortened V by 6 bases and J by 4 bases, and 15 bases separated the two germline ends. CDR3 nucleotides: TGTGCCAGCAGATTCAGCGGAGGAGTAGAGACCCAGTACTTC. Translated, it gives CASRFSGGVETQYF. Filled out from reference TRBV28 and TRBJ2-5, the complete variable domain reads DVKVTQSSRYLVKRTGEKVFLECVQDMDHENMFWYRQDPGLGLRLIYFSYDVKMKEKGDIPEGYSVSREKKERFSLILESASTNQTSMYLCASRFSGGVETQYFGPGTRLLVL.

The chain carries TRBV6-5 and TRBJ1-2, with D unresolved. V was cut by 0 bases and J by 8 bases, with 10 bases left in between. The CDR3 length is 13 residues. Germline CDR1 is MNHEY and CDR2 is SVGAGI. CDR3 amino acids: CASSYSGPEGYTF. The CDR3 DNA follows: TGTGCCAGCAGTTACTCAGGCCCGGAGGGCTACACCTTC.

For this clone: Germline and junction disagree at one end, which may indicate a read error. J is TRBJ2-7 and V is TRBV29-1; TRBD1 might be the D (6 bases). Germline V lookup: CDR1 SQVTM, CDR2 ANQGSEA. This CDR3 region has 12 residues. The CDR3 bases are TGCAGCTTTGAAGCAGGGGATTACGAGCAGTACTTC. Translation: CSFEAGDYEQYF.

This clone came up a few times. The chain links TRBV9 to TRBJ2-7; D may be TRBD1 (6 bases). The CDR3 is 14 amino acids. Deletions cut 0 bases from V and 1 base from J, with 8 bases between. Germline V lookup: CDR1 SGDLS, CDR2 YYNGEE. The chain's CDR3 is CASSVDGQSYEQYF. The CDR3 DNA reads TGTGCCAGCAGCGTAGACGGACAGTCCTACGAGCAGTACTTC.

The J gene is TRBJ1-1, the V gene TRBV18; no definite D call. Germline lookup yields CDR1 KGHSH and CDR2 LQKENI. Trimming shortened V by 0 bases and J by 0 bases, and 11 bases separated the two germline ends. The length of the CDR3 is 16 residues. The DNA of the CDR3 is TGTGCCAGCTCACCACCATCCGCGGGAATGAACACTGAAGCTTTCTTT. Its protein is CASSPPSAGMNTEAFF. The complete variable domain, with remaining parts taken from reference TRBV18 and TRBJ1-1, reads NAGVMQNPRHLVRRRGQEARLRCSPMKGHSHVYWYRQLPEEGLKFMVYLQKENIIDESGMPKERFSAEFPKEGPSILRIQQVVRGDSAAYFCASSPPSAGMNTEAFFGQGTRLTVV.